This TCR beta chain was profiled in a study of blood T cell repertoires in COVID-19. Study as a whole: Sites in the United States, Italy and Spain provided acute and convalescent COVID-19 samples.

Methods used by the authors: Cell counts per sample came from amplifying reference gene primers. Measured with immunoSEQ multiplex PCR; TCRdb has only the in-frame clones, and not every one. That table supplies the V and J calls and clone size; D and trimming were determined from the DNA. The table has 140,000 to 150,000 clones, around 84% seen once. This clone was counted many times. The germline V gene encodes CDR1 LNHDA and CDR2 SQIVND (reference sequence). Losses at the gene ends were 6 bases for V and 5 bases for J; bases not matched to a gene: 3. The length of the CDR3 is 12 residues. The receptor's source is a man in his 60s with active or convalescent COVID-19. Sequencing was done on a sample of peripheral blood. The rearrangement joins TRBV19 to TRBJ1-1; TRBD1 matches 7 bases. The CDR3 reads CASRKQGTEAFF. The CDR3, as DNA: TGTGCCAGTAGGAAACAGGGGACTGAAGCTTTCTTT.